Listed below are T cell receptor beta chains from one sample, sequenced in a study of a mutant IDH1 vaccine in newly diagnosed glioma. These receptors' targets are unknown. Using immunoSEQ multiplex PCR, the repertoire was profiled, and TCRdb retains in-frame clones only, with some absent. There are 12,000 or so clones in the sample; 87% occur only once, and over 4.5% lies in the top ten. This material consisted of PBMCs, taken from a glioma patient whose treatment included an IDH1 peptide vaccine. These receptors came from a woman between 40 and 55 years old with glioma. Some clones in this sample may be carry-over from other donors' samples. CDR3s include the opening cysteine and the closing phenylalanine or tryptophan. A D gene is named only where the DNA matches it firmly. Not every row has a clone size; where given, it reads once, few, many or a size class.

v_gene	abundance	j_gene	d_gene	CDR3aa	CDR3nt
TRBV6-5	-	TRBJ2-7	TRBD1	CASRGDSVEQYF	TGTGCCAGCAGGGGGGACAGCGTCGAGCAGTACTTC
TRBV7-2	-	TRBJ2-5	-	CASSWTAQETQYF	TGTGCCAGCAGCTGGACGGCACAAGAGACCCAGTACTTC
TRBV19	-	TRBJ1-4	TRBD1	CASSRLSGQGGEKLFF	TGTGCCAGTAGTCGCCTGAGCGGACAGGGAGGAGAAAAACTGTTTTTT
TRBV15	-	TRBJ2-5	-	CATRSASQETQYF	TGTGCCACCAGGAGTGCATCCCAAGAGACCCAGTACTTC
TRBV4-1	-	TRBJ2-5	-	CASSQAQLDGETQYF	TGCGCCAGCAGCCAAGCTCAACTAGATGGGGAGACCCAGTACTTC
TRBV7-9	-	TRBJ2-2	-	CASSSQEPRATGELFF	TGTGCCAGCAGCTCACAGGAGCCCCGTGCAACCGGGGAGCTGTTTTTT
TRBV5-1	once	TRBJ1-2	-	CASSLSEGVSGYTF	TGCGCCAGCAGCTTGTCGGAGGGAGTAAGTGGCTACACCTTC
TRBV25-1	-	TRBJ2-5	-	CASSVYGEGETQYF	TGTGCCAGCAGTGTCTACGGGGAAGGGGAGACCCAGTACTTC
TRBV7-9	-	TRBJ1-2	TRBD1	CASSPPVGTGETGYTF	TGTGCCAGCAGCCCCCCCGTTGGGACAGGGGAGACTGGCTACACCTTC
TRBV7-9	-	TRBJ1-1	-	CASSPMGDSNTEAFF	TGTGCCAGCAGCCCCATGGGGGACTCCAACACTGAAGCTTTCTTT
TRBV6-5	-	TRBJ1-5	TRBD1	CASSRDRASNQPQHF	TGTGCCAGCAGTCGGGACAGGGCTAGCAATCAGCCCCAGCATTTT
TRBV4-2	-	TRBJ2-7	-	CASSPGTIVSYEQYF	TGTGCCAGCAGCCCCGGGACGATTGTCTCCTACGAGCAGTACTTC
TRBV27	-	TRBJ2-7	TRBD1	CASSPTGASSYEQYF	TGTGCCAGCAGTCCGACAGGGGCGAGCTCCTACGAGCAGTACTTC
TRBV29-1	-	TRBJ1-1	-	CSVGGYRWNTEAFF	TGCAGTGTCGGGGGTTACAGATGGAACACTGAAGCTTTCTTT
TRBV2	-	TRBJ2-7	TRBD2	CASSEREGTGQYF	TGTGCCAGCAGTGAACGGGAGGGGACGGGGCAGTACTTC
TRBV27	once	TRBJ2-2	TRBD2	CARIPMTSGREGTGELFF	TGTGCCAGAATCCCAATGACTAGCGGGAGAGAAGGAACCGGGGAGCTGTTTTTT
TRBV19	-	TRBJ1-2	-	CASSIFDGNYGYTF	TGTGCCAGTAGTATTTTTGACGGTAACTATGGCTACACCTTC
TRBV29-1	-	TRBJ1-2	-	CSVNQGSNYGYTF	TGCAGCGTGAACCAGGGATCCAACTATGGCTACACCTTC
TRBV2	-	TRBJ2-2	-	CASSEGPGTGELFF	TGTGCCAGCAGTGAAGGCCCCGGCACCGGGGAGCTGTTTTTT
TRBV12-2	-	TRBJ1-2	-	CASRLLMAVRANYGYTF	TGTGCAAGTCGCTTACTAATGGCGGTCAGAGCTAACTATGGCTACACCTTC
TRBV4-1	-	TRBJ2-1	TRBD1	CASSPGGPNEQFF	TGCGCCAGCAGCCCAGGGGGTCCTAATGAGCAGTTCTTC
TRBV10-1	-	TRBJ2-3	TRBD2	CASNELAGVGDTQYF	TGCGCCAGCAACGAACTAGCGGGAGTGGGAGATACGCAGTATTTT
TRBV28	once	TRBJ1-5	-	CASRRGGQQPQHF	TGTGCCAGCAGGCGAGGGGGGCAACAGCCCCAGCATTTT
TRBV5-6	-	TRBJ2-1	-	CASSFAGSSYNEQFF	TGTGCCAGCAGCTTCGCGGGATCCTCCTACAATGAGCAGTTCTTC
TRBV10-2	-	TRBJ2-3	TRBD1	CASSTGGGTDTQYF	TGCGCCAGCAGCACAGGGGGCGGCACAGATACGCAGTATTTT
TRBV30	-	TRBJ1-2	-	CAWSGGWYGYTF	TGTGCCTGGAGTGGGGGATGGTATGGCTACACCTTC
TRBV6-5	-	TRBJ1-1	TRBD1	CASSYSPTGTAFF	TGTGCCAGCAGTTACTCCCCGACAGGGACGGCTTTCTTT
TRBV6-1	once	TRBJ1-2	-	CASSEFSVYGYTF	TGTGCCAGCAGTGAATTTAGTGTTTATGGCTACACCTTC
TRBV10-2	-	TRBJ1-4	-	CASSRTGWRGEKLFF	TGCGCCAGCAGCAGAACAGGGTGGAGGGGTGAAAAACTGTTTTTT
TRBV2	-	TRBJ1-5	-	CASSESGGDQPQHF	TGTGCCAGCAGTGAGTCGGGCGGGGATCAGCCCCAGCATTTT
TRBV11-3	-	TRBJ2-7	TRBD1	CASSTRDSYEQYF	TGTGCCAGCAGCACCAGGGACAGCTACGAGCAGTACTTC
TRBV6-4	once	TRBJ2-2	-	CASSGGLYTGELFF	TGTGCCAGCAGTGGGGGACTTTACACCGGGGAGCTGTTTTTT
TRBV7-2	-	TRBJ2-7	-	CASSYPPKGEQYF	TGTGCCAGCAGCTACCCGCCCAAGGGGGAGCAGTACTTC
TRBV10-2	-	TRBJ2-7	TRBD1	CASRTDRGFYEQYF	TGCGCCAGCAGGACAGACAGGGGGTTCTACGAGCAGTACTTC
TRBV15	once	TRBJ1-5	-	CATSRDNQPQHF	TGTGCCACCAGCAGAGATAATCAGCCCCAGCATTTT
TRBV19	-	TRBJ1-5	TRBD1	CASSNRQGISNQPQHF	TGTGCCAGTAGTAACCGACAGGGGATCAGCAATCAGCCCCAGCATTTT
TRBV18	-	TRBJ2-2	TRBD1	CASSPSPGTGTLSGELFF	TGTGCCAGCTCACCGAGTCCCGGGACAGGGACCCTGAGCGGGGAGCTGTTTTTT
TRBV7-9	-	TRBJ1-1	TRBD1	CASSPGQGNTEAFF	TGTGCCAGCAGCCCGGGACAGGGGAACACTGAAGCTTTCTTT
TRBV18	-	TRBJ1-4	-	CASSFQIATNEKLFF	TGTGCCAGCTCATTTCAAATTGCAACTAATGAAAAACTGTTTTTT
TRBV5-1	-	TRBJ1-1	-	CASSLGVPGDTEAFF	TGCGCCAGCAGCTTGGGGGTACCGGGGGACACTGAAGCTTTCTTT
TRBV5-5	-	TRBJ2-7	-	CASSPPEGFYEQYF	TGTGCCAGCAGCCCCCCCGAGGGATTCTACGAGCAGTACTTC
TRBV11-2	-	TRBJ1-4	-	CASSSGVTQQEKLFF	TGTGCCAGCAGCTCCGGTGTGACTCAGCAGGAAAAACTGTTTTTT
TRBV27	-	TRBJ2-3	TRBD2	CASKSSGLRDTQYF	TGTGCCAGCAAGTCTAGCGGCCTCCGGGATACGCAGTATTTT